This T cell receptor (beta chain) was sequenced for a study of technical replicates of blood from a handful of donors. This table comes from immunoSEQ multiplex PCR, and its TCRdb copy is limited to in-frame clones, with some not included. The sample has 65,000 to 95,000 clones; 85% to 95% are singletons. Germline V gives CDR1 DFQATT, CDR2 SNEGSKA (reference sequence). The CDR3 runs 11 residues. Trimming took 7 bases from V and 5 from J; bases not matched to a gene: 5. The chain recombines TRBV20-1 with TRBJ2-7; 7 positions agree with TRBD1. The sequence was obtained from a human donor in good health. Material: T cells isolated from PBMCs. The CDR3: CSVRQGHEQYF. The CDR3 DNA follows: TGCAGTGTCCGACAGGGCCACGAGCAGTACTTC.